This T cell receptor beta chain is drawn from a study of cytomegalovirus exposure and HLA in healthy donors. The V and J ends lost 6 bases and 0 bases respectively, with 14 bases between them. The V gene's germline CDR1 is MNHNY and CDR2 SVGAGI (reference sequence). There are 15 residues in the CDR3. The PCR made use of 60 Vbeta and 13 Jbeta primers. Profiling relied on immunoSEQ multiplex PCR, and the TCRdb table lists in-frame clones only, not all of them. The data show under 200,000 clones, approximately 70% seen once. J is TRBJ1-1 and V is TRBV6-6; tentatively, D is TRBD1 (6 bases). The receptor's source is a young woman in good health and CMV-seropositive. The sample comprised PBMCs. CDR3 residues: CASSPTGLLNTEAFF. CDR3 DNA sequence: TGTGCCAGCAGCCCCACAGGGCTTTTGAACACTGAAGCTTTCTTT.